These 22 T cell receptor beta chains were all obtained from the same sample, sequenced in a study of blood T cell repertoires in COVID-19. The assay was immunoSEQ multiplex PCR, and TCRdb's table has in-frame clones only and misses some. The sample lists some 300,000 clones, approximately 91% occurring once. The sample taken for sequencing was PBMCs or T cells enriched from blood (not recorded which). Receptors were obtained from a woman aged 25 to 39 who had recovered from COVID-19.

The J gene is TRBJ1-2, the V gene TRBV28, with TRBD1 identical over 9 bases. Germline V gives CDR1 MDHEN, CDR2 SYDVKM. The length of the CDR3 is 16 residues. Germline trimming cut 7 bases from V and 5 bases from J; bases unmatched to any gene: 14. The CDR3 sequence: CASTPPSGQGQYGYTF. As DNA, the CDR3 is TGTGCCAGCACCCCCCCCTCGGGACAGGGCCAATATGGCTACACCTTC.

This chain uses TRBV28 with TRBJ1-2, with D possibly TRBD1 on 6 matching bases. Germline-derived CDR1 and CDR2 are MDHEN and SYDVKM. The CDR3 is made up of 15 amino acids. The V end was cut by 3 bases, the J end by 5 bases, with 16 bases between. The CDR3 reads CASSLGGTPSYGYTF. The CDR3 DNA sequence: TGTGCCAGCAGTTTGGGGGGGACACCAAGTTATGGCTACACCTTC.

V and J are TRBV5-1 and TRBJ1-1, with unresolved D. The CDR3 is 16 amino acids. Germline V gene sequence: CDR1 SGHRS, CDR2 YFSETQ. V lost 4 bases and J lost 0, with 16 bases in between. CDR3 sequence (DNA): TGCGCCAGCAGCCGCCTTGGGCGGGGAATGAACACTGAAGCTTTCTTT. Its protein is CASSRLGRGMNTEAFF.

A few counts support this clone. The chain has TRBV7-9 and TRBJ1-6; 10 positions agree with TRBD1. The CDR3 spans 18 residues. CDR1 is SEHNR and CDR2 is FQNEAQ in the germline V gene (reference sequence). V gave up 5 bases and J gave up 0 bases; unmatched junction bases: 7. The CDR3 here is CASSEDRGFFSYNSPLHF. The CDR3 region has the DNA TGTGCCAGCAGCGAGGACAGGGGGTTCTTCTCCTATAATTCACCCCTCCACTTT.

The rearrangement uses TRBV9 and TRBJ2-3; D possibly corresponds to TRBD2 (5 bases). This CDR3 has 15 amino acids. Deletions cut 1 base from V and 1 base from J, with 10 bases between. The germline V gene has CDR1 SGDLS and CDR2 YYNGEE. The CDR3 sequence: CASSVWTLGTDTQYF. DNA of the CDR3: TGTGCCAGCAGCGTATGGACTCTAGGCACAGATACGCAGTATTTT. Full variable domain (rest looked up from reference TRBV9 and TRBJ2-3): DSGVTQTPKHLITATGQRVTLRCSPRSGDLSVYWYQQSLDQGLQFLIQYYNGEERAKGNILERFSAQQFPDLHSELNLSSLELGDSALYFCASSVWTLGTDTQYFGPGTRLTVL.

This chain connects TRBV6-5 to TRBJ2-5; TRBD1 matches 10 bases. This CDR3 contains 14 residues. The germline gives CDR1 MNHEY, CDR2 SVGAGI. Trimming cost V 6 bases and J 5 bases; bases outside gene matches: 6. CDR3 nucleotides: TGTGCCAGCAGGGGGACAGGGGCGTACGAGACCCAGTACTTC. Translation gives CASRGTGAYETQYF.

The genes are TRBV27 and TRBJ2-2; unclear D gene. V dropped 6 bases and J dropped 7 bases, with 15 bases sitting between them. CDR1 MNHEY and CDR2 SMNVEV come from the germline V gene (reference sequence). The CDR3 runs to 14 residues. The CDR3: CASRLGATYGELFF. CDR3 DNA sequence: TGTGCCAGCAGGTTAGGAGCCACTTACGGGGAGCTGTTTTTT.

This sequence joins TRBV6-5 and TRBJ1-3; D unclear. V was pared by 3 bases and J by 0 bases, with 9 bases between. Germline assignment: CDR1 MNHEY and CDR2 SVGAGI. The CDR3 spans 15 residues. The CDR3 here is CASSYARSSGNTIYF. The CDR3 nucleotides are TGTGCCAGCAGTTATGCCCGTAGCTCTGGAAACACCATATATTTT.

The V gene is TRBV28, the J gene TRBJ2-3, with a tentative D call TRBD1 (5 bases). V lost 7 bases to trimming and J lost 3 bases, with 14 bases between them. The CDR3 length is 14 residues. Germline lookup yields CDR1 MDHEN and CDR2 SYDVKM. The CDR3 nucleotides read TGTGCCAGCATTTCCGGGCAGGGTACAGATACGCAGTATTTT. Translating it yields CASISGQGTDTQYF.

The genes are TRBV5-8 and TRBJ1-1; TRBD1 is a possible D gene (5 bases). This CDR3 spans 19 amino acids. With 1 base removed from V and 4 bases from J, the gap between germline ends came to 26 bases. Germline CDR1 and CDR2: SGHTS and YDEGEE. The CDR3, as DNA: TGTGCCAGCAGCTTGTACTTGGGTCAGGGAGGACTGCGGACCACTGAAGCTTTCTTT. It codes for CASSLYLGQGGLRTTEAFF. The whole variable domain, remainder taken from reference TRBV5-8 and TRBJ1-1, is EAGVTQSPTHLIKTRGQQATLRCSPISGHTSVYWYQQALGLGLQFLLWYDEGEERNRGNFPPRFSGRQFPNYSSELNVNALELEDSALYLCASSLYLGQGGLRTTEAFFGQGTRLTVV.

This sequence joins TRBV3-1 (or the pseudogene TRBV3-2) and TRBJ1-6; D might be TRBD1 (5 bases). Trimming removed 3 bases at V and 7 bases at J, with 13 bases between. CDR3 length: 15 amino acids. Germline V lookup: CDR1 LGHDT, CDR2 YNNKEL (reference sequence). The CDR3 protein is CASSHSGFRNSPLHF. DNA for the CDR3: TGTGCCAGCAGCCACTCAGGGTTTCGGAATTCACCCCTCCACTTT.

The J gene is TRBJ1-1, the V gene TRBV18; D unresolved. Germline values: CDR1 KGHSH, CDR2 LQKENI. The CDR3 contains 13 residues. The V and J ends lost 4 bases and 4 bases respectively, with 10 bases between them. The CDR3 reads CASSQPSGTEAFF. For the CDR3, the DNA is TGTGCCAGCTCACAGCCCTCGGGCACTGAAGCTTTCTTT.

This clone was counted only a few times. J is TRBJ1-3 and V is TRBV7-2; tentatively, D is TRBD1 (5 bases). This CDR3 is 16 amino acids long. Looked up from germline, CDR1 is SGHTA and CDR2 is FQGNSA. Trimming took 5 bases from V and 3 from J, leaving 17 bases between them. The CDR3 DNA follows: TGTGCCAGCAGCCCTTCTTTGGGCCAGGGTGGAAACACCATATATTTT. Its translation is CASSPSLGQGGNTIYF.

The genes are TRBV10-3 and TRBJ2-3; 14 bases align to TRBD2. The CDR3 loop spans 14 amino acids. Trimming at V came to 6 bases and at J to 10 bases, leaving 6 bases not matched to a gene. Germline V gene sequence: CDR1 ENHRY, CDR2 SYGVKD. As DNA, the CDR3 is TGTGCCATCAGGTCGACTAGCGGGGGGGAGCCGCAGTATTTT. It translates to CAIRSTSGGEPQYF.

CDR3 residues: CASSTNQETQYF. For the CDR3, the DNA is TGTGCCAGCAGCACTAATCAAGAGACCCAGTACTTC. This chain connects TRBV7-2 to TRBJ2-5; D gene ambiguous. Germline CDR1 and CDR2: SGHTA and FQGNSA. Trimming removed 5 bases at V and 2 bases at J, with 6 bases between. CDR3 length equals 12 residues. The entire variable domain, with the rest obtained from reference TRBV7-2 and TRBJ2-5, is as follows: GAGVSQSPSNKVTEKGKDVELRCDPISGHTALYWYRQSLGQGLEFLIYFQGNSAPDKSGLPSDRFSAERTGGSVSTLTIQRTQQEDSAVYLCASSTNQETQYFGPGTRLLVL.

V is TRBV7-2 and J is TRBJ2-3; 8 bases are a match to TRBD2. CDR3 length equals 16 residues. The V gene's germline CDR1 is SGHTA and CDR2 FQGNSA. Trimming removed 5 bases from V and 4 bases from J; junction bases left unmatched: 11. The CDR3 loop reads CASSLRTSLGADTQYF. The CDR3 DNA reads TGTGCCAGCAGCCTACGGACTAGCTTAGGGGCAGATACGCAGTATTTT. Drawing the rest from reference TRBV7-2 and TRBJ2-3, the complete variable domain is GAGVSQSPSNKVTEKGKDVELRCDPISGHTALYWYRQSLGQGLEFLIYFQGNSAPDKSGLPSDRFSAERTGGSVSTLTIQRTQQEDSAVYLCASSLRTSLGADTQYFGPGTRLTVL.

J is TRBJ2-1 and V is TRBV25-1; tentatively, D is TRBD2 (6 bases). Germline loops: CDR1 MGHDK, CDR2 SYGVNS. The CDR3 is made up of 14 amino acids. V was cut by 6 bases and J by 7 bases, with 16 bases left in between. CDR3 in amino acids: CASSALEGMNEQFF. CDR3 bases: TGTGCCAGCAGCGCACTGGAGGGAATGAATGAGCAGTTCTTC.

The chain uses TRBV7-9 and TRBJ2-7; 7 nucleotides line up with TRBD1. V lost 5 bases and J lost 4; bases outside the gene matches: 5. Germline V lookup: CDR1 SEHNR, CDR2 FQNEAQ (reference sequence). This CDR3 comprises 13 residues. CDR3 DNA sequence: TGTGCCAGCAGCACCGGGACAGTATACGAGCAGTACTTC. It specifies CASSTGTVYEQYF.

The V call is TRBV7-8, the J call TRBJ1-4, with D possibly being TRBD1 (5 bases). V lost 5 bases to trimming and J lost 3 bases, with 13 bases between them. Germline V lookup: CDR1 SGHVS, CDR2 FQNEAQ. The CDR3 is 15 residues long. In DNA, the CDR3 is TGTGCCAGCAGCCTTGGGGGGGTGCCTAATGAAAAACTGTTTTTT. Its translation is CASSLGGVPNEKLFF.

J is TRBJ2-5 and V is TRBV7-3; D ambiguous. Per the germline V gene, CDR1 is SGHTA and CDR2 is FQGTGA. CDR3 length: 13 amino acids. The V end lost 3 bases, the J end lost 3 bases, and 8 bases lay between the germline ends. CDR3 sequence reads: CASSLSQEETQYF. The CDR3 DNA reads as TGTGCCAGCAGCTTGTCACAAGAAGAGACCCAGTACTTC.

This chain links TRBV7-3 with TRBJ2-3, with 8 bases matching TRBD2. CDR3 length: 15 residues. The germline V gene encodes CDR1 SGHTA and CDR2 FQGTGA. The junction had 4 bases not matched to a gene; V was cut back by 5 bases and J by 0 bases. The CDR3 spells CASSPLAASTDTQYF. The CDR3 DNA sequence: TGTGCCAGCAGCCCACTAGCGGCTAGCACAGATACGCAGTATTTT.

This clone was recorded only once. The chain links TRBV20-1 to TRBJ1-4; 9 nucleotides line up with TRBD1. Trimming removed 6 bases from V and 6 bases from J; junction bases left unmatched: 11. The CDR3 loop spans 15 amino acids. Germline V gene sequence: CDR1 DFQATT, CDR2 SNEGSKA (reference sequence). CDR3 in DNA: TGCAGTGCCAGTAACCGGGACAGGGTTCATGAAAAACTGTTTTTT. This gives the protein CSASNRDRVHEKLFF.